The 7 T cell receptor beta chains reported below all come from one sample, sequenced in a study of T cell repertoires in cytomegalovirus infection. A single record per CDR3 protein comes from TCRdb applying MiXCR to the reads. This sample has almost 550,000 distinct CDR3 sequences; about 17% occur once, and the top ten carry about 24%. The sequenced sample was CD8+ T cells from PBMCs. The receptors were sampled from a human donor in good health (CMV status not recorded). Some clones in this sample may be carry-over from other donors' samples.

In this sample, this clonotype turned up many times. The CDR3 region has the DNA TGTGCCAGCAGTCGACAGGGGGCAAGGGAGCAGTTCTTC. Its translation is CASSRQGAREQFF. The rearrangement links TRBV7-8 to TRBJ2-1; TRBD1 aligns across 10 bases. J lost 10 bases, V lost 6 bases, and 6 bases had no gene match. The CDR3 is 13 residues long. From germline, CDR1 is SGHVS and CDR2 FQNEAQ.

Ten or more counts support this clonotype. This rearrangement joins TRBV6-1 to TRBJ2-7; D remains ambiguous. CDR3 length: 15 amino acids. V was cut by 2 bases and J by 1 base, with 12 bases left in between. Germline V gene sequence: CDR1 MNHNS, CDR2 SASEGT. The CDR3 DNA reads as TGTGCCAGCAGTGAACCAAGGACGGAATCCTACGAGCAGTACTTC. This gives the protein CASSEPRTESYEQYF.

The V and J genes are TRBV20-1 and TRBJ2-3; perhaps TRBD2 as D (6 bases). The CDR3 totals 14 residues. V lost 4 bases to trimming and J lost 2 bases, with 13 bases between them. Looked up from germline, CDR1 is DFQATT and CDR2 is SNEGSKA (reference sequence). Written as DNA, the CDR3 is TGCAGTGCTAAGAGGGGCGGGGACACAGATACGCAGTATTTT. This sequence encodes CSAKRGGDTDTQYF.

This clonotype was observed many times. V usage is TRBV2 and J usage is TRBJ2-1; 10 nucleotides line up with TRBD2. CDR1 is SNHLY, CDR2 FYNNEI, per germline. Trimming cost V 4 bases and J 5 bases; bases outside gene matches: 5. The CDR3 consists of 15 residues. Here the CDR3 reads CASSAGTSVNNEQFF. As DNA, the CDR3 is TGTGCCAGCAGTGCCGGGACTAGCGTAAACAATGAGCAGTTCTTC. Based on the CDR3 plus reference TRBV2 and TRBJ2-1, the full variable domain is EPEVTQTPSHQVTQMGQEVILRCVPISNHLYFYWYRQILGQKVEFLVSFYNNEISEKSEIFDDQFSVERPDGSNFTLKIRSTKLEDSAMYFCASSAGTSVNNEQFFGPGTRLTVL.

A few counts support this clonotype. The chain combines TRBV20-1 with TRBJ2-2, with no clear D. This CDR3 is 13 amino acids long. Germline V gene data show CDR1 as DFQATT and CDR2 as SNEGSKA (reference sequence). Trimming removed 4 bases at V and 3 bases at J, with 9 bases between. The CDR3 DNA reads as TGCAGTGCTAAAGGGTTGCACACCGGGGAGCTGTTTTTT. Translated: CSAKGLHTGELFF.

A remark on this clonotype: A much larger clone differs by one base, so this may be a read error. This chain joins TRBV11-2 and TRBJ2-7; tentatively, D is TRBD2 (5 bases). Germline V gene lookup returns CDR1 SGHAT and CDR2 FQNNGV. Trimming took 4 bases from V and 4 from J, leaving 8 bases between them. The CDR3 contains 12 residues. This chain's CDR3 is CASSWSGYEQYF. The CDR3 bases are TGTGCCAGCAGCTGGTCGGGGTACGAGCAGTACTTC. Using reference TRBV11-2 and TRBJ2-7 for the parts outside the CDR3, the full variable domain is EAGVAQSPRYKIIEKRQSVAFWCNPISGHATLYWYQQILGQGPKLLIQFQNNGVVDDSQLPKDRFSAERLKGVDSTLKIQPAKLEDSAVYLCASSWSGYEQYFGPGTRLTVT.

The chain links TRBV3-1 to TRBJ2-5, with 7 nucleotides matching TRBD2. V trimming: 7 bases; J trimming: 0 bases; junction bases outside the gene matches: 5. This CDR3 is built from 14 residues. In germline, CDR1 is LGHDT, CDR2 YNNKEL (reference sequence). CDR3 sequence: CASMGGSDQETQYF. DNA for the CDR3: TGTGCCAGCATGGGAGGGAGCGACCAAGAGACCCAGTACTTC.